The 22 T cell receptor beta chains below come from one sample, sequenced in a study of identical twins. TCRdb itself ran the 5' RACE reads through MiXCR, one entry per CDR3 protein. The sample yields 700,000 to 950,000 distinct CDR3 sequences, 9% to 15% seen once. The sample also formed part of further work on yellow fever vaccine responses in identical twins.

The sequenced material came from PBMCs. These receptors came from a woman aged 18 to 35 in good health.

The chain couples TRBV7-3 to TRBJ2-2; D remains unclear. Trimming left V 8 bases short and J 4 bases short, with 8 bases between. This CDR3 has 12 residues. Germline V lookup: CDR1 SGHTA, CDR2 FQGTGA. The chain's CDR3 is CASSVTTGELFF. CDR3 DNA: TGTGCCAGCTCGGTAACCACCGGGGAGCTGTTTTTT.

The DNA for the CDR3 is TGTGCCAGCTCGACCGACAGAACCTACGAGCAGTACGTC. This translates into CASSTDRTYEQYV. The chain uses TRBV5-8 and TRBJ2-7; tentatively, D is TRBD1 (5 bases). V was clipped by 7 bases and J by 2 bases, with 13 bases between them. In germline, CDR1 is SGHTS, CDR2 YDEGEE. This CDR3 contains 13 residues.

V is TRBV5-1 and J is TRBJ2-7; 11 bases match TRBD1. Germline lookup yields CDR1 SGHRS and CDR2 YFSETQ. The CDR3 is 15 residues long. Trimming removed 3 bases from V and 5 bases from J; junction bases left unmatched: 7. CDR3 nucleotide sequence: TGCGCCAGCAGCTGGGGGACAGGGGGAATCAACGAGCAGTACTTC. Translation gives CASSWGTGGINEQYF.

This clonotype was picked up a small number of times. The V gene is TRBV2, the J gene TRBJ2-5, with a weak D call TRBD2 (5 bases). Germline assignment: CDR1 SNHLY and CDR2 FYNNEI. Trimming took 1 base from V and 5 from J, leaving 14 bases between them. The CDR3 sequence is 15 residues long. This CDR3 is CASSEGITSRETQYF. Written as DNA, the CDR3 is TGTGCCAGCAGTGAAGGCATCACTAGTAGGGAGACCCAGTACTTC.

This chain connects TRBV18 to TRBJ2-5, with unresolved D. The CDR3 covers 15 residues. Between the trimmed V and J ends, which lost 2 bases and 0 bases, there was a span of 10 bases. CDR1 KGHSH and CDR2 LQKENI come from the germline V gene. Written as DNA, the CDR3 is TGTGCCAGCTCACCAACTAAAAACAACCAAGAGACCCAGTACTTC. Encoded protein: CASSPTKNNQETQYF.

This clonotype was observed many times. The genes are TRBV12-3 or TRBV12-4 and TRBJ2-2; D is unresolved. CDR3 length equals 13 residues. V lost 5 bases and J 6 bases, leaving 10 bases between the germline ends. The CDR3 protein is CASSPRFAGELFF. The DNA of the CDR3 is TGTGCCAGCAGTCCCCGTTTCGCCGGGGAGCTGTTTTTT.

There are many counts of this clonotype. The rearrangement joins TRBV12-3 or TRBV12-4 to TRBJ2-5; D perhaps matches TRBD1 (6 bases). V was cut by 6 bases and J by 5 bases, with 16 bases left in between. The CDR3 runs to 14 residues. CDR3 amino acids: CASSWGRGDETQYF. Written as DNA, the CDR3 is TGTGCCAGCAGCTGGGGCAGGGGAGATGAGACCCAGTACTTC.

The rearrangement uses TRBV6-5 and TRBJ1-1, with unresolved D. The CDR3 runs 13 residues. CDR1 and CDR2 (germline): MNHEY, SVGAGI. Trimming took 3 bases from V and 0 from J, leaving 5 bases between them. CDR3 DNA sequence: TGTGCCAGCAGTTATCTGGTGAACACTGAAGCTTTCTTT. As protein: CASSYLVNTEAFF.

J is TRBJ2-3 and V is TRBV25-1; D uncertain. The ends were cut back, 3 bases at V and 2 bases at J, with 9 bases in the middle. The CDR3 is made up of 14 amino acids. Germline CDR1 reads MGHDK; CDR2 reads SYGVNS. CDR3 DNA sequence: TGTGCCAGCAGTGATCCTGGGGTCACAGATACGCAGTATTTT. This sequence encodes CASSDPGVTDTQYF.

This chain joins TRBV27 and TRBJ1-4, with D perhaps TRBD1 (5 bases). This CDR3 spans 15 amino acids. Germline V gene sequence: CDR1 MNHEY, CDR2 SMNVEV (reference sequence). Trimming pared 6 bases from V and 4 bases from J, leaving 15 bases between. In DNA, the CDR3 is TGTGCCAGCAGATCATACGGGGCAGATAATGAAAAACTGTTTTTT. Residues: CASRSYGADNEKLFF.

This clonotype was seen at least ten times. This chain uses TRBV12-3 or TRBV12-4 with TRBJ2-5, with 7 bases aligning to TRBD2. J gave up 1 base and V 6 bases, and 2 bases lay outside the gene matches. This CDR3 region has 13 residues. CDR3 DNA sequence: TGTGCCAGCAGCTGGACTAGCCAAGAGACCCAGTACTTC. Translated, it gives CASSWTSQETQYF.

This CDR3 reads CASSGTQGNTEAFF. The DNA for the CDR3 is TGCGCCAGCAGCGGGACACAAGGAAACACTGAAGCTTTCTTT. The chain has TRBV5-1 and TRBJ1-1; the D gene is possibly TRBD1 (6 bases). The CDR3 spans 14 residues. V was shortened by 4 bases and J by 2 bases, with 12 bases between the two germline ends. Germline CDR1 and CDR2: SGHRS and YFSETQ.

This chain joins TRBV28 and TRBJ2-5; D is possibly TRBD1 (6 bases). The germline V and J ends were trimmed by 5 bases and 6 bases, with 13 bases remaining between them. CDR1 and CDR2 from the germline V gene are MDHEN and SYDVKM. CDR3 length: 13 residues. The CDR3 DNA reads as TGTGCCAGCAGTCCGCAGGGGAAAAAGACCCAGTACTTC. Its translation: CASSPQGKKTQYF.

DNA for the CDR3: TGTGCCAGCAGGTCCTCCGGGACAGGGAGGGAGCCCCAGCATTTT. It specifies CASRSSGTGREPQHF. The chain links TRBV6-5 to TRBJ1-5, with 9 bases aligning to TRBD1. After removal of 6 bases from V and 8 bases from J, the junction contained 11 bases not matched to a gene. Germline V gene sequence: CDR1 MNHEY, CDR2 SVGAGI. This CDR3 region has 15 residues.

The rearrangement links TRBV18 to TRBJ1-1; the D is unclear. Trimming removed 7 bases at V and 1 base at J, with 10 bases between. This CDR3 is built from 13 residues. Looked up from germline, CDR1 is KGHSH and CDR2 is LQKENI. CDR3 protein: CASLAGTNTEAFF. CDR3 nucleotide sequence: TGTGCCAGCTTGGCGGGAACGAACACTGAAGCTTTCTTT.

This chain links TRBV28 with TRBJ1-1; 8 bases line up with TRBD1. The CDR3 runs 13 residues. The V segment lost 8 bases and the J segment 6 bases; nucleotides outside the gene matches: 8. CDR1 is MDHEN, CDR2 SYDVKM, per germline. CDR3 residues: CASGQGARAEAFF. CDR3 nucleotide sequence: TGTGCCAGCGGCCAGGGGGCGCGAGCTGAAGCTTTCTTT. Based on the CDR3 plus reference TRBV28 and TRBJ1-1, the full variable domain is DVKVTQSSRYLVKRTGEKVFLECVQDMDHENMFWYRQDPGLGLRLIYFSYDVKMKEKGDIPEGYSVSREKKERFSLILESASTNQTSMYLCASGQGARAEAFFGQGTRLTVV.

This chain links TRBV20-1 with TRBJ2-1; possible D gene TRBD1, 5 bases. The CDR3 consists of 12 residues. Germline CDR1 DFQATT, CDR2 SNEGSKA (reference sequence). V was pared by 0 bases and J by 6 bases, with 6 bases between. The CDR3 bases are TGCAGTGCTAGAGATGGGGCCAATGAGCAGTTCTTC. Protein: CSARDGANEQFF.

This clonotype was seen repeatedly, ten times or more. This sequence joins TRBV10-3 and TRBJ2-1, with unresolved D. The length of the CDR3 is 11 residues. Trimming stripped 6 bases from V and 5 bases from J, with 5 bases between. Germline V gene data show CDR1 as ENHRY and CDR2 as SYGVKD. The CDR3 coding sequence is TGTGCCATCAGAGGGAACAATGAGCAGTTCTTC. This encodes CAIRGNNEQFF.

This clonotype was seen only a few times. This sequence joins TRBV7-8 and TRBJ1-4; no clear D. V was trimmed by 5 bases and J by 3 bases, leaving 10 bases between them. The V gene's germline CDR1 is SGHVS and CDR2 FQNEAQ. The CDR3 spans 14 residues. The DNA for the CDR3 is TGTGCCAGCAGCCCCCGGGCCCCTAATGAAAAACTGTTTTTT. Residues: CASSPRAPNEKLFF. The entire variable domain, with the rest obtained from reference TRBV7-8 and TRBJ1-4, is as follows: GAGVSQSPRYKVAKRGQDVALRCDPISGHVSLFWYQQALGQGPEFLTYFQNEAQLDKSGLPSDRFFAERPEGSVSTLKIQRTQQEDSAVYLCASSPRAPNEKLFFGSGTQLSVL.

This clonotype occurred a few times. J is TRBJ2-7 and V is TRBV4-2, with TRBD2 identical over 12 bases. The CDR3 sequence is 15 residues long. The junction had 9 bases not matched to a gene; V was cut back by 5 bases and J by 7 bases. Germline V gene sequence: CDR1 LGHNA, CDR2 YNFKEQ. CDR3 sequence (DNA): TGTGCCAGCAGCACACTAGCGGGAGGCTCGGGGGAGCAGTACTTC. The encoded protein is CASSTLAGGSGEQYF.

The chain joins TRBV7-9 to TRBJ2-5; 7 bases are shared with TRBD1. Losses at the gene ends were 0 bases for V and 4 bases for J; bases not matched to a gene: 5. There are 15 residues in the CDR3. Germline loops: CDR1 SEHNR, CDR2 FQNEAQ (reference sequence). The CDR3 protein is CASSLATGSRETQYF. CDR3 coding DNA: TGTGCCAGCAGCTTAGCGACAGGGTCGCGAGAGACCCAGTACTTC.

V usage is TRBV2 and J usage is TRBJ2-7; D gene uncertain. CDR3 length equals 14 residues. V gave up 6 bases and J gave up 2 bases, with 14 bases separating them. Per germline, CDR1 SNHLY and CDR2 FYNNEI. The DNA for the CDR3 is TGTGCCAGCAGGCTGGCAACCACAACCTACGAGCAGTACTTC. Its translation is CASRLATTTYEQYF.